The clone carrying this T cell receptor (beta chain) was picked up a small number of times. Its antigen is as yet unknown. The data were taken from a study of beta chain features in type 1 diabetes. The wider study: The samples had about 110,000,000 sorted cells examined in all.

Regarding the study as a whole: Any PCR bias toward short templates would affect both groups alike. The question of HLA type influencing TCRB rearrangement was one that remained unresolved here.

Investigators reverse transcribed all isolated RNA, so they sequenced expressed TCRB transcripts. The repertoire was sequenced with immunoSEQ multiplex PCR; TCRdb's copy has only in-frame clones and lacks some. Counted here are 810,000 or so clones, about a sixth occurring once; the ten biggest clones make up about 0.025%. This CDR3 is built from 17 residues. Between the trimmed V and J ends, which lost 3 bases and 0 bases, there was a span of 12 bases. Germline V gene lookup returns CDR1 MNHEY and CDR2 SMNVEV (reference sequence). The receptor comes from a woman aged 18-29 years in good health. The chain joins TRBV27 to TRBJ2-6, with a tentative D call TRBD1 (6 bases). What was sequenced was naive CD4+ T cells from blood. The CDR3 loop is CASSFRGLSSGANVLTF. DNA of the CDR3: TGTGCCAGCAGTTTCAGGGGATTAAGCTCTGGGGCCAACGTCCTGACTTTC.